What follows are 11 T cell receptor beta chains derived from one specimen sequenced in a study of control samples from healthy donors and cancer patients. The data were produced by immunoSEQ multiplex PCR, yet TCRdb's version contains in-frame clones alone and is incomplete. The table lists over 75,000 clones, 75% to 95% of them singletons. Material: blood. The receptor source for this set is a man younger than 40 in good health.

V is TRBV7-7 and J is TRBJ2-5; D call uncertain. The CDR3 extends over 14 amino acids. V lost 3 bases to trimming and J lost 0 bases, with 8 bases between them. Germline V gene lookup returns CDR1 SSHAT and CDR2 FNYEAQ (reference sequence). In DNA form, the CDR3 reads TGTGCCAGCAGCTTCCTTGACAACCAAGAGACCCAGTACTTC. It is translated as CASSFLDNQETQYF.

This chain links TRBV5-1 with TRBJ2-3, with 9 positions matching TRBD2. Germline lookup yields CDR1 SGHRS and CDR2 YFSETQ. Unmatched junction bases numbered 3, after V lost 0 bases and J lost 1 base. The CDR3 loop spans 16 amino acids. CDR3 nucleotide sequence: TGCGCCAGCAGCTTGGGGGGCGGGGGGGGCACAGATACGCAGTATTTT. The encoded protein is CASSLGGGGGTDTQYF.

The chain has TRBV27 and TRBJ2-7; D might be TRBD2 (7 bases). Trimming pared 7 bases from V and 3 bases from J, leaving 13 bases between. Germline V lookup: CDR1 MNHEY, CDR2 SMNVEV (reference sequence). The length of the CDR3 is 13 residues. The CDR3 DNA reads TGTGCCAGCATCAAAAGGGGGGGCTACGAGCAGTACTTC. This gives the protein CASIKRGGYEQYF.

CDR3 sequence (DNA): TGCAGCGTCGGACAGGGGCAGTCCTACGAGCAGTACTTC. Translated, it gives CSVGQGQSYEQYF. The gene calls are TRBV29-1 and TRBJ2-7; 9 bases fit TRBD1. Losses at the gene ends were 6 bases for V and 1 base for J; bases not matched to a gene: 4. CDR1 SQVTM and CDR2 ANQGSEA come from the germline V gene. CDR3 length: 13 residues.

The rearrangement links TRBV19 to TRBJ2-3; D is perhaps TRBD2 (6 bases). CDR1 LNHDA and CDR2 SQIVND come from the germline V gene (reference sequence). This CDR3 region has 13 residues. Trimming shortened V by 7 bases and J by 3 bases, and 11 bases separated the two germline ends. The CDR3 loop reads CASMGRGTDTQYF. The CDR3 DNA follows: TGTGCCAGTATGGGCCGGGGGACAGATACGCAGTATTTT.

The chain is built from TRBV30 and TRBJ2-7; D is unclear. The CDR3 is 12 amino acids. Trimming cost V 3 bases and J 3 bases, with 9 bases left between them. Germline V CDR1 and CDR2: GTSNPN, SVGIG (reference sequence). In DNA form, the CDR3 reads TGTGCCTGGAGGGACGACTTCTACGAGCAGTACTTC. It specifies CAWRDDFYEQYF.

This clone was seen a single time. The rearrangement links TRBV7-3 to TRBJ2-5; possibly TRBD2 for D (6 bases). The CDR3 length is 14 residues. Per germline, CDR1 SGHTA and CDR2 FQGTGA. Trimming took off 5 bases at V and 3 bases at J, with 13 bases between the two ends. CDR3 in amino acids: CASSVTAGKETQYF. The CDR3 nucleotides are TGTGCCAGCAGCGTCACGGCGGGAAAAGAGACCCAGTACTTC.

The chain carries TRBV5-1 and TRBJ2-1; the D gene is possibly TRBD2 (6 bases). The germline V gene has CDR1 SGHRS and CDR2 YFSETQ. CDR3 length: 14 residues. V was pared by 3 bases and J by 7 bases, with 14 bases between. CDR3 bases: TGCGCCAGCAGCTACCCCGGGACTCAGAATGAGCAGTTCTTC. It specifies CASSYPGTQNEQFF.

The J gene is TRBJ1-3, the V gene TRBV27; no reliable D call. The CDR3 consists of 15 residues. The V gene's germline CDR1 is MNHEY and CDR2 SMNVEV (reference sequence). V was clipped by 6 bases and J by 2 bases, with 14 bases between them. The CDR3 DNA is TGTGCCAGCAGCCCCGGGAGCCTCCCTGGAAACACCATATATTTT. Translating it yields CASSPGSLPGNTIYF.

The chain uses TRBV3-1 (or the pseudogene TRBV3-2) and TRBJ2-7; D is perhaps TRBD2 (6 bases). This CDR3 contains 12 residues. Looked up from germline, CDR1 is LGHDT and CDR2 is YNNKEL (reference sequence). Trimming left V 3 bases short and J 7 bases short, with 10 bases between. CDR3 protein: CASSHSGGEQYF. CDR3 DNA: TGTGCCAGCAGCCACTCCGGAGGGGAGCAGTACTTC.

V usage is TRBV7-2 and J usage is TRBJ2-3, with a tentative D call TRBD1 (6 bases). Per the germline V gene, CDR1 is SGHTA and CDR2 is FQGNSA. The CDR3 sequence is 16 residues long. The ends were cut back, 1 base at V and 6 bases at J, with 17 bases in the middle. CDR3 sequence reads: CASSLVPQGNRDTQYF. The CDR3, as DNA: TGTGCCAGCAGCTTAGTCCCGCAGGGGAACCGGGATACGCAGTATTTT.